The rows below give T cell receptor beta chains drawn from one sample of a study of blood T cell repertoires in COVID-19. Sequencing was performed with immunoSEQ multiplex PCR; in TCRdb, only in-frame clones are kept and a portion is missing. The sample has about 250,000 clones, around 90% seen once. The sequenced sample consisted of peripheral blood. Every receptor here comes from a woman aged 55-69 years with COVID-19, enrolled during active disease. Both conserved end residues are part of each CDR3. A D gene is named only where the DNA matches it firmly. The size of a clone is reported for some rows only, either as once, few or many, or as a class for expanded clones.

j_call	clone_size	v_call	d_call	cdr3_aa	cdr3_nt
TRBJ2-1	-	TRBV25-1	TRBD1	CASRTGGSSYNEQFF	TGTGCCAGCAGGACAGGGGGTTCCTCCTACAATGAGCAGTTCTTC
TRBJ2-3	-	TRBV6-2/TRBV6-3	-	CASSYLGTSTDTQYF	TGTGCCAGCAGTTACCTTGGGACTAGCACAGATACGCAGTATTTT
TRBJ2-2	-	TRBV4-1	-	CASSQDIDRELFF	TGCGCCAGCAGCCAAGACATCGACAGGGAGCTGTTTTTT
TRBJ1-6	-	TRBV27	TRBD1	CASSSRTGGSPLHF	TGTGCCAGCAGTTCCCGGACAGGAGGCTCACCCCTCCACTTT
TRBJ2-7	-	TRBV19	TRBD1	CASSISGTEIYEQYF	TGTGCCAGTAGTATCTCCGGGACAGAGATCTACGAGCAGTACTTC
TRBJ1-1	-	TRBV4-1	TRBD1	CASSPTRDRGYNTEAFF	TGCGCCAGCAGCCCGACAAGGGACAGGGGGTATAATACTGAAGCTTTCTTT
TRBJ1-2	-	TRBV19	TRBD1	CASSIDLTGVLSYGYTF	TGTGCCAGTAGTATAGATCTGACAGGGGTATTGAGCTATGGCTACACCTTC
TRBJ1-6	once	TRBV5-6	-	CASSLAGGNSPLHF	TGTGCCAGCAGCTTGGCGGGGGGAAACTCACCCCTCCACTTT
TRBJ1-5	once	TRBV4-1	TRBD1	CASSHYPTGNQPQHF	TGCGCCAGCAGCCACTACCCGACAGGGAATCAGCCCCAGCATTTT
TRBJ2-5	-	TRBV30	-	CACGSGGGRGETQYF	TGTGCCTGCGGAAGTGGTGGAGGTCGGGGAGAGACCCAGTACTTC
TRBJ1-2	-	TRBV7-9	-	CASSLGQDYGYTF	TGTGCCAGCAGCTTGGGTCAGGACTATGGCTACACCTTC
TRBJ1-5	-	TRBV6-2/TRBV6-3	-	CASSYFGETLNQPQHF	TGTGCCAGCAGTTACTTCGGTGAGACACTTAATCAGCCCCAGCATTTT
TRBJ1-6	few	TRBV5-4	TRBD1	CASSQGQGGNSPLHF	TGTGCCAGCAGCCAGGGACAGGGTGGCAATTCACCCCTCCACTTT
TRBJ2-3	-	TRBV30	-	CAWSALRGRGSDTQYF	TGTGCCTGGAGTGCCCTCAGGGGCCGCGGGTCAGATACGCAGTATTTT
TRBJ2-5	-	TRBV7-9	TRBD2	CASSGRLAEETQYF	TGTGCCAGCAGCGGTCGACTAGCCGAAGAGACCCAGTACTTC
TRBJ1-2	-	TRBV4-3	-	CASSQEVQTTYGYTF	TGCGCCAGCAGCCAAGAGGTACAGACTACCTATGGCTACACCTTC
TRBJ1-2	-	TRBV5-6	-	CASSPSGGNYGYTF	TGTGCCAGCAGCCCTTCCGGCGGGAACTATGGCTACACCTTC
TRBJ2-2	-	TRBV7-2	TRBD1	CASSIRTGAATGELFF	TGTGCCAGCAGCATAAGGACAGGGGCCGCCACCGGGGAGCTGTTTTTT
TRBJ1-1	-	TRBV7-2	-	CASSLNGPGWKTEAFF	TGTGCCAGCAGCTTAAATGGTCCGGGGTGGAAGACTGAAGCTTTCTTT
TRBJ1-5	-	TRBV6-1	-	CASSEHSRGQPQHF	TGTGCCAGCAGTGAACATTCCCGGGGACAGCCCCAGCATTTT
TRBJ1-2	few	TRBV19	TRBD1	CASSIDLRDRGDYGYTF	TGTGCCAGTAGTATAGACCTCCGGGACAGGGGAGACTATGGCTACACCTTC
TRBJ1-3	-	TRBV5-1	-	CASSLDGDSGNTIYF	TGCGCCAGCAGCCTGGACGGGGACTCTGGAAACACCATATATTTT